The TCR beta chain described here comes from a study of blood T cell repertoires in COVID-19. Study-wide context: Samples came from the United States, Italy and Spain, spanning acute and convalescent COVID-19.

In the authors' workflow: Estimation of nucleated cell counts relied on the amplification of reference gene primers. Data came from immunoSEQ multiplex PCR; TCRdb stores just in-frame clones and leaves some out. The V and J calls and clone size come from that table; D and trimming were worked out from the DNA. The sample yields roughly 80,000 clones, roughly 88% seen once. This clone appeared once. Germline assignment: CDR1 KGHDR and CDR2 SFDVKD. With 0 bases clipped from V and 7 bases from J, the junction kept 4 bases outside the gene matches. This CDR3 contains 16 residues. The chain combines TRBV24-1 with TRBJ2-2; 10 bases line up with TRBD1. The specimen sequenced was peripheral blood. The TCR was taken from a man in his fifties with active COVID-19. CDR3 protein: CATSDLRQGAGGELFF. The CDR3 DNA sequence: TGTGCCACCAGTGATTTGAGACAGGGGGCCGGCGGGGAGCTGTTTTTT.